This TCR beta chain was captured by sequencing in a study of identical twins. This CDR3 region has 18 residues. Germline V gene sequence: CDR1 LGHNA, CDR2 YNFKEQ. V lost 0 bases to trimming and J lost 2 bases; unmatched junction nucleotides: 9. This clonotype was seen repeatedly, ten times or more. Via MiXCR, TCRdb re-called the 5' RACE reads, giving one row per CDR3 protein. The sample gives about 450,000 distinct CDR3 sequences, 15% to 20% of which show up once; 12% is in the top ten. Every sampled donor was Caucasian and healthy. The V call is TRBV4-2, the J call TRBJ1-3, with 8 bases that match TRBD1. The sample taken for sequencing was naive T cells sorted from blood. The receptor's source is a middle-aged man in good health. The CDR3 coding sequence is TGTGCCAGCAGCCAAGATCTTCAGGGGGCCATAACTGGAAACACCATATATTTT. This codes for CASSQDLQGAITGNTIYF.